This T cell receptor (beta chain) was identified during a study of PD-L1 blockade in urothelial cancer. Templates that were synthetic TCR analogs were spiked into each PCR. Libraries were prepared by immunoSEQ multiplex PCR; TCRdb keeps only in-frame clonotypes and omits some of them. The data show roughly 32,000 clones, approximately 80% seen once. A word on this clone: Its target is not known.

Study results and caveats: Blood TCR clonality below the median before treatment was a predictor of better survival.

The CDR3 is 18 amino acids. The J segment lost 4 bases and the V segment lost 3 bases, leaving 17 bases of the junction unmatched. Germline assignment: CDR1 SGDLS and CDR2 YYNGEE. This sample comprised PBMCs, obtained around atezolizumab (anti-PD-L1) treatment. This sequence joins TRBV9 and TRBJ2-3; 7 bases fit TRBD2. The receptor was isolated from a man in his 60s with urothelial cancer. CDR3 sequence (DNA): TGTGCCAGCAGCGGGCCGAGACTAGCCCGGAGGAATGCAGATACGCAGTATTTT. Its protein product is CASSGPRLARRNADTQYF. Looking up the rest from reference TRBV9 and TRBJ2-3 gives the full variable domain: DSGVTQTPKHLITATGQRVTLRCSPRSGDLSVYWYQQSLDQGLQFLIQYYNGEERAKGNILERFSAQQFPDLHSELNLSSLELGDSALYFCASSGPRLARRNADTQYFGPGTRLTVL.